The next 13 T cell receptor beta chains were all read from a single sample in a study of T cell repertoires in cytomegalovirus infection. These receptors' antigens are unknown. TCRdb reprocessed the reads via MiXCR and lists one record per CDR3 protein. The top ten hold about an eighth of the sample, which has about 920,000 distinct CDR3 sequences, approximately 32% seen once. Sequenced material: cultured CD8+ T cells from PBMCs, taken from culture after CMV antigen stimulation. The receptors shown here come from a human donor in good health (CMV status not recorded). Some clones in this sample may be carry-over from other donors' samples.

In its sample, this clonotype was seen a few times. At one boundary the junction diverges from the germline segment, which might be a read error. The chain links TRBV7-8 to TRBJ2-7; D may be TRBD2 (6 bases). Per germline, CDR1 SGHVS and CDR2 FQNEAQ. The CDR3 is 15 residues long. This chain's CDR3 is CASSLAPSASYEQYF. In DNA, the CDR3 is TGTGCCAGCAGCCTAGCGCCTTCGGCCTCCTACGAGCAGTACTTC.

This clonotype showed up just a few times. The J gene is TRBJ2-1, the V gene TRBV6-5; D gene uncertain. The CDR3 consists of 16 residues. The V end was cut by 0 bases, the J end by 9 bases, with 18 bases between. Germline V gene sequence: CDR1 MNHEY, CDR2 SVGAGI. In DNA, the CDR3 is TGTGCCAGCAGTTACTCGAGCCAATTCCCCTGGGGTGAGCAGTTCTTC. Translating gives CASSYSSQFPWGEQFF.

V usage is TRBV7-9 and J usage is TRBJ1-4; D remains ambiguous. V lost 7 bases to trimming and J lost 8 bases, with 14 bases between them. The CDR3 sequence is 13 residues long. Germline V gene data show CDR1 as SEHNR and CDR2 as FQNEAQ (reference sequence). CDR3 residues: CASTHGTIEKLFF. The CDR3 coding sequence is TGTGCCAGCACCCACGGAACGATAGAAAAACTGTTTTTT. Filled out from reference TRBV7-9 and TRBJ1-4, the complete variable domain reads DTGVSQNPRHKITKRGQNVTFRCDPISEHNRLYWYRQTLGQGPEFLTYFQNEAQLEKSRLLSDRFSAERPKGSFSTLEIQRTEQGDSAMYLCASTHGTIEKLFFGSGTQLSVL.

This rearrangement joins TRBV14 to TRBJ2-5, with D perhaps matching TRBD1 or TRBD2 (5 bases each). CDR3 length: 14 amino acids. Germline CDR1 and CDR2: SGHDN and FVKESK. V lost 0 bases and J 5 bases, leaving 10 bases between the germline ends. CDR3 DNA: TGTGCCAGCAGCCAAGATCTGGGGGTGGAGACCCAGTACTTC. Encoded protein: CASSQDLGVETQYF.

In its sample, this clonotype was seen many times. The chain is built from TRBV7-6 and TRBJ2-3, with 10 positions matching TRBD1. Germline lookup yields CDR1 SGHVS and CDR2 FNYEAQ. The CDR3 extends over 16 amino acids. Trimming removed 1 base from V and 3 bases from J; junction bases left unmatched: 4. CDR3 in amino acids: CASSLGTGGRTDTQYF. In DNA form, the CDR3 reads TGTGCCAGCAGCTTAGGGACAGGGGGGAGGACAGATACGCAGTATTTT.

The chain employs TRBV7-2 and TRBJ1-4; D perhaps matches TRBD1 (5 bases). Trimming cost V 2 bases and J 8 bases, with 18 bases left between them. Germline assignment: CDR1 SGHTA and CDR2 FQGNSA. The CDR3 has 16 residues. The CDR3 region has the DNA TGTGCCAGCAGCTTAACGGGACGCCCAGGGAGGGAAAAACTGTTTTTT. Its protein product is CASSLTGRPGREKLFF.

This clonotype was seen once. The CDR3 loop reads CASSFLYSGGPYEQYF. CDR3 DNA sequence: TGTGCCAGCAGCTTCTTGTATAGCGGGGGGCCCTACGAGCAGTACTTC. The genes are TRBV5-8 and TRBJ2-7, with TRBD2 matching over 10 bases. Germline loops: CDR1 SGHTS, CDR2 YDEGEE. This CDR3 has 16 amino acids. The trim removed 2 bases at V and 2 bases at J, leaving 7 bases unmatched.

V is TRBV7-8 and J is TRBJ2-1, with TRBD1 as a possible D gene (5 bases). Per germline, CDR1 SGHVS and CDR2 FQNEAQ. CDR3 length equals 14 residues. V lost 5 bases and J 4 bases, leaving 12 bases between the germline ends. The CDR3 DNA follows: TGTGCCAGCAGCCCTTGGACACCGTACAATGAGCAGTTCTTC. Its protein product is CASSPWTPYNEQFF.

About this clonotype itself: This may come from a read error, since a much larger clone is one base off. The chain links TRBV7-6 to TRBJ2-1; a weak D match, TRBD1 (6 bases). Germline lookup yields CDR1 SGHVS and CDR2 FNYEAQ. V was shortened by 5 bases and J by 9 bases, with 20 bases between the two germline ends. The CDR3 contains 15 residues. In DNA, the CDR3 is TGTGCCAGCAGCGATATGGTAAGAGGGACACTTGAGCAGTTCTTC. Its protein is CASSDMVRGTLEQFF.

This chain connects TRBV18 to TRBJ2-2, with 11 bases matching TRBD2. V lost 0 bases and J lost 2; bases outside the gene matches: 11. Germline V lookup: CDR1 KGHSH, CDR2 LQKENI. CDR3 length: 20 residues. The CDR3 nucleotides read TGTGCCAGCTCACCACCGTCACTAGCGGGGGCCATAGATAACACCGGGGAGCTGTTTTTT. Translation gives CASSPPSLAGAIDNTGELFF.

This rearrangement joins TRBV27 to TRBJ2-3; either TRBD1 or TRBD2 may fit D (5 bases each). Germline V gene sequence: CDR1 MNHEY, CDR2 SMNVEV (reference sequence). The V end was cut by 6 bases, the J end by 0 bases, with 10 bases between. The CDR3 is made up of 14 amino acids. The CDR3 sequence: CASSTGASTDTQYF. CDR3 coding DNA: TGTGCCAGCAGCACCGGGGCGAGCACAGATACGCAGTATTTT.

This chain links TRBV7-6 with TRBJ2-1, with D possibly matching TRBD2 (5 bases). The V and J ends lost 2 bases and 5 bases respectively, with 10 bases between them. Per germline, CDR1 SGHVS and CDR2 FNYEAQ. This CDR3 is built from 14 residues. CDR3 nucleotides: TGTGCCAGCAGCTTACGCAGCGGACACAATGAGCAGTTCTTC. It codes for CASSLRSGHNEQFF. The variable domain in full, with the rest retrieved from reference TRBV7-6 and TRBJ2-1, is GAGVSQSPRYKVTKRGQDVALRCDPISGHVSLYWYRQALGQGPEFLTYFNYEAQQDKSGLPNDRFSAERPEGSISTLTIQRTEQRDSAMYRCASSLRSGHNEQFFGPGTRLTVL.

The chain's CDR3 is CASSLKRDGYTF. In nucleotides, the CDR3 is TGTGCCAGCAGCTTGAAAAGGGATGGCTACACCTTC. The V call is TRBV5-8, the J call TRBJ1-2; D call uncertain. From germline, CDR1 is SGHTS and CDR2 YDEGEE. V lost 1 base, J lost 6 bases, and 7 bases lay in between. This CDR3 comprises 12 residues.